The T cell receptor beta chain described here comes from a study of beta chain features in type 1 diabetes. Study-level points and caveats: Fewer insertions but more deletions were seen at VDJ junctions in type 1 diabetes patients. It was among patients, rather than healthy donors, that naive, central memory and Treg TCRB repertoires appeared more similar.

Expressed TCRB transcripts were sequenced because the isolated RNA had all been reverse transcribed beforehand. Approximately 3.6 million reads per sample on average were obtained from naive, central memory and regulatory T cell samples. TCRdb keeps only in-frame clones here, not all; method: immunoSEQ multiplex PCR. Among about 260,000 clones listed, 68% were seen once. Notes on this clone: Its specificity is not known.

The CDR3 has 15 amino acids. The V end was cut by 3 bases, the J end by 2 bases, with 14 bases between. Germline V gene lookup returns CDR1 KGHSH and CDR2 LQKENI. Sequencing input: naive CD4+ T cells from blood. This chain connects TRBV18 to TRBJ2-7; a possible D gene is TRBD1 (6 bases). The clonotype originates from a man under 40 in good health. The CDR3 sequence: CASSPGAEGAYEQYF. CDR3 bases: TGTGCCAGCTCACCCGGGGCAGAGGGGGCCTACGAGCAGTACTTC.